This passage covers 23 T cell receptor beta chains from one sample sequenced in a study of blood T cell repertoires in COVID-19. This table comes from immunoSEQ multiplex PCR, and its TCRdb copy is limited to in-frame clones, with some not included. The top ten clones hold under 2.5% of a sample with 150,000 or so clones, 60% to 75% of them seen once. Sample: peripheral blood. The source of these receptors is a woman aged 70-85 years with acute or convalescent COVID-19.

V and J are TRBV7-2 and TRBJ2-2; TRBD2 matches at 11 bases. The germline V gene has CDR1 SGHTA and CDR2 FQGNSA. The length of the CDR3 is 16 residues. The V gene end was trimmed by 6 bases and the J gene end by 0 bases; junction bases not matched to a gene: 3. The CDR3, as DNA: TGTGCCAGCAGACTAGCGGGGGACGCGAACACCGGGGAGCTGTTTTTT. Protein sequence: CASRLAGDANTGELFF.

V is TRBV10-3 and J is TRBJ2-5; possible D gene TRBD1, 6 bases. This CDR3 comprises 16 residues. The germline V and J ends were trimmed by 4 bases and 2 bases, with 17 bases remaining between them. CDR1 is ENHRY, CDR2 SYGVKD, per germline. The CDR3 DNA reads TGTGCCATCAGTGGTCGAGGGGGTCAGGGGCAAGAGACCCAGTACTTC. Translating it yields CAISGRGGQGQETQYF.

V gene TRBV5-4 combines with J gene TRBJ2-7; the D is unclear. Between the trimmed V and J ends, which lost 4 bases and 0 bases, there was a span of 5 bases. The CDR3 loop spans 12 amino acids. Germline V gene data show CDR1 as SGHNT and CDR2 as YYREEE (reference sequence). CDR3 region: CASSINSYEQYF. The CDR3 DNA sequence: TGTGCCAGCAGCATAAACTCCTACGAGCAGTACTTC.

This chain uses TRBV18 with TRBJ1-3; the match to TRBD1 covers 7 bases. This CDR3 has 16 residues. V lost 3 bases and J lost 0; bases outside the gene matches: 5. The germline V gene encodes CDR1 KGHSH and CDR2 LQKENI. The CDR3 DNA reads TGTGCCAGCTCACCGGGACAGATCGACTCTGGAAACACCATATATTTT. This codes for CASSPGQIDSGNTIYF. The full variable domain, rest sourced from reference TRBV18 and TRBJ1-3, is NAGVMQNPRHLVRRRGQEARLRCSPMKGHSHVYWYRQLPEEGLKFMVYLQKENIIDESGMPKERFSAEFPKEGPSILRIQQVVRGDSAAYFCASSPGQIDSGNTIYFGEGSWLTVV.

The gene calls are TRBV11-3 and TRBJ2-3; 7 bases map to TRBD2. The length of the CDR3 is 12 residues. Germline V gives CDR1 SGHNT, CDR2 YENEEA. Germline trimming cut 5 bases from V and 6 bases from J; bases unmatched to any gene: 2. The chain's CDR3 is CASSISGDTQYF. The CDR3 DNA follows: TGTGCCAGCAGCATTAGCGGGGATACGCAGTATTTT.

V and J are TRBV10-2 and TRBJ2-7, with D uncertain. Trimming left V 4 bases short and J 2 bases short, with 6 bases between. The CDR3 totals 12 residues. CDR1 is WSHSY and CDR2 is SAAADI in the germline V gene. The CDR3 is CASSGGAYEQYF. In nucleotides, the CDR3 is TGCGCCAGCAGTGGCGGCGCCTACGAGCAGTACTTC.

This clone was picked up one time. This chain uses TRBV7-2 with TRBJ2-7; D ambiguous. The CDR3 has 13 residues. V dropped 1 base and J dropped 3 bases, with 7 bases sitting between them. Germline V gene sequence: CDR1 SGHTA, CDR2 FQGNSA. CDR3 protein: CASSLGLLYEQYF. CDR3 in DNA: TGTGCCAGCAGCTTAGGACTGCTCTACGAGCAGTACTTC.

The chain links TRBV9 to TRBJ1-5; D remains unclear. This CDR3 region has 14 residues. The V end was cut by 4 bases, the J end by 4 bases, with 12 bases between. Germline lookup yields CDR1 SGDLS and CDR2 YYNGEE. CDR3 sequence reads: CASSTGGRNQPQHF. CDR3 nucleotides: TGTGCCAGCAGCACCGGCGGTAGAAATCAGCCCCAGCATTTT.

The chain joins TRBV7-9 to TRBJ2-1, with a weak D call TRBD2 (6 bases). Trimming shortened V by 5 bases and J by 6 bases, and 20 bases separated the two germline ends. This CDR3 is 16 amino acids long. The germline CDR1 and CDR2 sequences are SEHNR and FQNEAQ (reference sequence). The CDR3 reads CASSPRWGDNVNEQFF. The CDR3 coding sequence is TGTGCCAGCAGCCCGAGATGGGGGGATAACGTCAATGAGCAGTTCTTC.

The chain uses TRBV19 and TRBJ2-1, with 13 bases lining up with TRBD2. This CDR3 is 13 amino acids long. Germline CDR1 reads LNHDA; CDR2 reads SQIVND (reference sequence). V was pared by 9 bases and J by 5 bases, with 1 base of the junction left unmatched. CDR3 region: CASGTSGNNEQFF. The CDR3 bases are TGTGCCAGCGGGACTAGCGGGAACAATGAGCAGTTCTTC.

The rearrangement joins TRBV28 to TRBJ1-2; D uncertain. Germline CDR1 and CDR2: MDHEN and SYDVKM. V was trimmed by 5 bases and J by 8 bases, leaving 18 bases between them. This CDR3 region has 14 residues. The CDR3 region is CASSPPGDLWGYTF. CDR3 nucleotides: TGTGCCAGCAGTCCCCCGGGTGACCTATGGGGCTACACCTTC.

V and J are TRBV7-2 and TRBJ2-1, with a weak D call TRBD1 (6 bases). Per the germline V gene, CDR1 is SGHTA and CDR2 is FQGNSA. Trimming left V 3 bases short and J 6 bases short, with 15 bases between. This CDR3 has 15 residues. The CDR3 DNA reads as TGTGCCAGCAGCTTCGATTTAATAGGGGGCAATGAGCAGTTCTTC. This encodes CASSFDLIGGNEQFF.

The rearrangement joins TRBV28 to TRBJ1-1; D might be TRBD1 (6 bases). The V gene lost 4 bases and the J gene lost 0 bases, with 15 bases spanning the gap. Germline CDR1 reads MDHEN; CDR2 reads SYDVKM. The CDR3 spans 16 residues. CDR3: CASSSAGEIMNTEAFF. The CDR3, as DNA: TGTGCCAGCAGTTCCGCAGGGGAAATAATGAACACTGAAGCTTTCTTT.

The chain has TRBV20-1 and TRBJ2-7; the D gene is possibly TRBD2 (5 bases). Germline CDR1 is DFQATT and CDR2 is SNEGSKA (reference sequence). The germline V and J ends were trimmed by 3 bases and 8 bases, with 11 bases remaining between them. This CDR3 comprises 11 residues. In nucleotides, the CDR3 is TGCAGTGCTAGCCCCGGGAACAAGCAGTACTTC. It translates to CSASPGNKQYF.

At least ten counts were recorded for this clone. The chain carries TRBV27 and TRBJ1-6; no firm D call. The germline CDR1 and CDR2 sequences are MNHEY and SMNVEV (reference sequence). This CDR3 has 15 amino acids. Trimming stripped 6 bases from V and 7 bases from J, with 16 bases between. The CDR3 DNA reads as TGTGCCAGCAGGGTCCCCGGAGGCGCCAATTCACCCCTCCACTTT. This encodes CASRVPGGANSPLHF.

The chain is built from TRBV5-6 and TRBJ2-2; D might be TRBD2 (6 bases). V gave up 1 base and J gave up 5 bases, with 12 bases separating them. CDR1 and CDR2 from the germline V gene are SGHDT and YYEEEE. The CDR3 runs 15 residues. CDR3 in DNA: TGTGCCAGCAGCTTGATCGGGGGTCTTACCGGGGAGCTGTTTTTT. This codes for CASSLIGGLTGELFF.

This clone showed up just a few times. The chain combines TRBV2 with TRBJ2-2; D remains ambiguous. The germline V gene has CDR1 SNHLY and CDR2 FYNNEI. Trimming took off 4 bases at V and 1 base at J, with 7 bases between the two ends. The CDR3 is made up of 14 amino acids. The CDR3 reads CASSGRRNTGELFF. CDR3 sequence (DNA): TGTGCCAGCAGTGGGAGACGGAACACCGGGGAGCTGTTTTTT.

This rearrangement joins TRBV6-5 to TRBJ2-3, with D maybe TRBD2 (5 bases). This CDR3 contains 14 residues. CDR1 is MNHEY and CDR2 is SVGAGI in the germline V gene. V gave up 2 bases and J gave up 2 bases, with 8 bases separating them. The CDR3 bases are TGTGCCAGCAGTTACGGGGAGAACACAGATACGCAGTATTTT. This translates into CASSYGENTDTQYF.

This clone appeared a single time. This chain joins TRBV6-2 or TRBV6-3 and TRBJ2-5; no reliable D call. The V gene lost 0 bases and the J gene lost 1 base, with 9 bases spanning the gap. The germline gives CDR1 MNHEY, CDR2 SVGEGT. CDR3 size: 15 residues. The CDR3 coding sequence is TGTGCCAGCAGTTACTCCGAACTCACCCAAGAGACCCAGTACTTC. Protein: CASSYSELTQETQYF.

The chain carries TRBV19 and TRBJ1-1; 9 positions match TRBD1. The V gene end was trimmed by 5 bases and the J gene end by 3 bases; junction bases not matched to a gene: 7. The germline V gene has CDR1 LNHDA and CDR2 SQIVND (reference sequence). CDR3 length: 15 amino acids. The CDR3 sequence: CASSSTGGSDTEAFF. Written as DNA, the CDR3 is TGTGCCAGTAGTTCGACAGGGGGTTCAGACACTGAAGCTTTCTTT.

CDR3 nucleotide sequence: TGTGCCAGCCGGGGAGGGGTGGGAGACGAGCAGTACTTC. It encodes CASRGGVGDEQYF. V gene TRBV6-6 combines with J gene TRBJ2-7, with 7 bases identical to TRBD2. V lost 8 bases and J lost 5; bases outside the gene matches: 9. Germline values: CDR1 MNHNY, CDR2 SVGAGI (reference sequence). This CDR3 is 13 amino acids long.

V gene TRBV6-1 combines with J gene TRBJ1-1; D unclear. There are 15 residues in the CDR3. V lost 1 base to trimming and J lost 3 bases, with 12 bases between them. Germline-derived CDR1 and CDR2 are MNHNS and SASEGT. This chain's CDR3 is CASSEVGRWYTEAFF. CDR3 DNA sequence: TGTGCCAGCAGTGAAGTGGGCAGGTGGTACACTGAAGCTTTCTTT.

This chain links TRBV3-1 (or the pseudogene TRBV3-2) with TRBJ1-4; D ambiguous. The V end lost 4 bases, the J end lost 6 bases, and 21 bases lay between the germline ends. Germline V lookup: CDR1 LGHDT, CDR2 YNNKEL (reference sequence). CDR3 length equals 17 residues. CDR3 loop: CASSRLRGGMGHEKLFF. CDR3 DNA: TGTGCCAGCAGCCGCTTGAGAGGAGGCATGGGCCATGAAAAACTGTTTTTT.